The sequence of this T cell receptor beta chain was determined in a study of T cell changes during pregnancy in multiple sclerosis. The data were produced by immunoSEQ multiplex PCR, yet TCRdb's version contains in-frame clones alone and is incomplete. The sample comprises about 100,000 clones, around 93% of which are singletons, and about 0.98% rests with the top ten. This clone showed up just once. This CDR3 comprises 14 residues. V dropped 5 bases and J dropped 8 bases, with 16 bases sitting between them. Per germline, CDR1 MRHNA and CDR2 SNTAGT. The clonotype comes from a female donor with multiple sclerosis, enrolled in a pregnancy study. The chain joins TRBV6-4 to TRBJ2-1, with D possibly TRBD2 on 7 matching bases. The material sequenced was peripheral blood, taken after pregnancy. CDR3: CASSTRGEGDEQFF. The CDR3 DNA reads TGTGCCAGCAGTACCCGAGGGGAGGGGGATGAGCAGTTCTTC.